One sample yielded the 27 T cell receptor beta chains listed below, sequenced in a study of beta chain features in type 1 diabetes. Expressed TCRB transcripts were sequenced after all isolated RNA was converted to cDNA. Assay used: immunoSEQ multiplex PCR; TCRdb lists only in-frame clones, some missing. The sample carries about 900,000 clones, 17% recorded once. The sequencing sample was made of naive CD4+ T cells from blood. Receptors originate from a woman aged 18 to 35 in good health.

The sample holds a few counts of this clone. The chain couples TRBV7-2 to TRBJ2-3; possibly TRBD1 for D (6 bases). V lost 5 bases to trimming and J lost 3 bases, with 12 bases between them. Germline CDR1 SGHTA, CDR2 FQGNSA. This CDR3 is built from 14 residues. The CDR3 coding sequence is TGTGCCAGCAGCCCGACAGGAGGTACAGATACGCAGTATTTT. This codes for CASSPTGGTDTQYF.

Only a few counts were recorded for this clone. The rearrangement uses TRBV10-3 and TRBJ2-3; 7 nucleotides match TRBD2. The germline V gene has CDR1 ENHRY and CDR2 SYGVKD. The CDR3 runs to 14 residues. Trimming at V came to 10 bases and at J to 1 base, leaving 8 bases not matched to a gene. This CDR3 is CATTAGVGTDTQYF. The CDR3 bases are TGTGCCACAACCGCGGGAGTCGGCACAGATACGCAGTATTTT.

V is TRBV19 and J is TRBJ1-2, with no clear D. The V end was cut by 7 bases, the J end by 8 bases, with 17 bases between. Germline CDR1 LNHDA, CDR2 SQIVND (reference sequence). The CDR3 has 13 residues. In DNA form, the CDR3 reads TGTGCCAGTAAGACGGGGTTAGCTTACGGCTACACCTTC. Its protein is CASKTGLAYGYTF.

This clone has a handful of counts. V and J are TRBV29-1 and TRBJ2-1; D unresolved. This CDR3 has 19 residues. Germline-derived CDR1 and CDR2 are SQVTM and ANQGSEA. The V end lost 4 bases, the J end lost 0 bases, and 25 bases lay between the germline ends. This CDR3 is CSVVLVSVAVLSSYNEQFF. CDR3 coding DNA: TGCAGCGTTGTTCTTGTTTCGGTTGCCGTCCTCAGCTCCTACAATGAGCAGTTCTTC.

This clone was detected a few times. The chain has TRBV19 and TRBJ2-1; TRBD2 might be the D (6 bases). The V gene's germline CDR1 is LNHDA and CDR2 SQIVND (reference sequence). Trimming removed 6 bases from V and 6 bases from J, with 12 bases in between. CDR3 length equals 13 residues. The CDR3 DNA reads as TGTGCCAGTAGAGGCGTTAGCGGCAATGAGCAGTTCTTC. Amino acids: CASRGVSGNEQFF.

This clone has just a few counts. V gene TRBV25-1 combines with J gene TRBJ2-1; 11 bases agree with TRBD1. The CDR3 sequence is 14 residues long. Trimming at V came to 6 bases and at J to 3 bases, leaving 1 base not matched to a gene. CDR1 MGHDK and CDR2 SYGVNS come from the germline V gene. This CDR3 reads CASRGTGGYNEQFF. The CDR3, as DNA: TGTGCCAGCAGAGGGACAGGGGGCTACAATGAGCAGTTCTTC.

The chain joins TRBV28 to TRBJ1-5; D gene uncertain. Trimming cost V 7 bases and J 4 bases, with 14 bases left between them. This CDR3 comprises 14 residues. The germline CDR1 and CDR2 sequences are MDHEN and SYDVKM. In DNA form, the CDR3 reads TGTGCCAGCATCGAAGGAGGGTATAATCAGCCCCAGCATTTT. This codes for CASIEGGYNQPQHF.

This clone appeared a few times. The V call is TRBV4-1, the J call TRBJ2-5; 8 bases line up with TRBD1. Trimming removed 1 base from V and 5 bases from J; junction bases left unmatched: 12. In germline, CDR1 is MGHRA, CDR2 YSYEKL. CDR3 length: 17 residues. The CDR3 nucleotides are TGCGCCAGCAGCCAAGTACCCGGAGGATACAGGGGGGAGACCCAGTACTTC. Amino acids: CASSQVPGGYRGETQYF.

This clone showed up just a few times. The chain carries TRBV28 and TRBJ2-6, with a weak D call TRBD1 (5 bases). The CDR3 covers 23 residues. Trimming shortened V by 3 bases and J by 2 bases, and 32 bases separated the two germline ends. Germline loops: CDR1 MDHEN, CDR2 SYDVKM. The CDR3: CASSFSYLLLQASVFPGANVLTF. CDR3 bases: TGTGCCAGCAGTTTTTCTTACCTCCTTCTACAGGCCTCTGTTTTCCCTGGGGCCAACGTCCTGACTTTC.

The chain employs TRBV7-6 and TRBJ2-1; a weak D match, TRBD1 (5 bases). V dropped 2 bases and J dropped 6 bases, with 17 bases sitting between them. This CDR3 region has 16 residues. In germline, CDR1 is SGHVS, CDR2 FNYEAQ. The CDR3 sequence is CASSLLQGGNGNEQFF. The CDR3 nucleotides are TGTGCCAGCAGCTTACTTCAGGGTGGAAATGGCAATGAGCAGTTCTTC.

The chain is built from TRBV9 and TRBJ2-7; 7 positions match TRBD2. Trimming cost V 0 bases and J 4 bases; bases outside gene matches: 7. The CDR3 has 15 amino acids. From germline, CDR1 is SGDLS and CDR2 YYNGEE. Here the CDR3 reads CASSVEGGSSYEQYF. In DNA, the CDR3 is TGTGCCAGCAGCGTAGAGGGAGGGTCGAGTTACGAGCAGTACTTC.

V and J are TRBV19 and TRBJ2-3; the D is unclear. The CDR3 consists of 14 residues. Germline V lookup: CDR1 LNHDA, CDR2 SQIVND (reference sequence). V lost 2 bases, J lost 2 bases, and 8 bases lay in between. In DNA, the CDR3 is TGTGCCAGTAGTATACATTTCATCACAGATACGCAGTATTTT. It yields the protein CASSIHFITDTQYF.

The rearrangement joins TRBV7-3 to TRBJ2-3; 7 bases align to TRBD2. The trim removed 5 bases at V and 2 bases at J, leaving 7 bases unmatched. The CDR3 loop spans 15 amino acids. The germline V gene has CDR1 SGHTA and CDR2 FQGTGA. The CDR3 here is CASSQTGTNTDTQYF. CDR3 sequence (DNA): TGTGCCAGCAGCCAGACCGGGACTAACACAGATACGCAGTATTTT.

This clone has a handful of counts. The chain uses TRBV15 and TRBJ2-7; D gene unclear. V was clipped by 1 base and J by 3 bases, with 13 bases between them. CDR3 length equals 15 residues. From germline, CDR1 is LNHNV and CDR2 YYDKDF (reference sequence). CDR3 residues: CATSRGYQPVYEQYF. The DNA of the CDR3 is TGTGCCACCAGCAGAGGTTATCAGCCTGTCTACGAGCAGTACTTC.

The V and J genes are TRBV2 and TRBJ1-2; D is unclear. V dropped 6 bases and J dropped 4 bases, with 18 bases sitting between them. The germline gives CDR1 SNHLY, CDR2 FYNNEI. This CDR3 contains 15 residues. As DNA, the CDR3 is TGTGCCAGCAGAGATCCTTGGGCCGGAGGCTATGGCTACACCTTC. It codes for CASRDPWAGGYGYTF.

This clone turned up a few times. This sample includes further DNA sequences coding for the same CDR3. The chain combines TRBV19 with TRBJ2-7; 7 nucleotides agree with TRBD2. The J segment lost 3 bases and the V segment lost 0 bases, leaving 2 bases of the junction unmatched. Germline CDR1 is LNHDA and CDR2 is SQIVND (reference sequence). The CDR3 is 14 residues long. The CDR3 here is CASSIERGSYEQYF. The CDR3 DNA reads as TGTGCCAGTAGTATAGAGCGCGGGAGCTACGAGCAGTACTTC.

The chain has TRBV2 and TRBJ2-1; D gene unclear. This CDR3 spans 14 amino acids. Looked up from germline, CDR1 is SNHLY and CDR2 is FYNNEI. V dropped 6 bases and J dropped 4 bases, with 13 bases sitting between them. The CDR3 region is CASRTASIYNEQFF. The CDR3 coding sequence is TGTGCCAGCAGAACCGCCTCTATTTACAATGAGCAGTTCTTC. Looking up the rest from reference TRBV2 and TRBJ2-1 gives the full variable domain: EPEVTQTPSHQVTQMGQEVILRCVPISNHLYFYWYRQILGQKVEFLVSFYNNEISEKSEIFDDQFSVERPDGSNFTLKIRSTKLEDSAMYFCASRTASIYNEQFFGPGTRLTVL.

This clone came up a few times. V and J are TRBV7-2 and TRBJ2-7; D remains unclear. The germline CDR1 and CDR2 sequences are SGHTA and FQGNSA. The ends were cut back, 1 base at V and 1 base at J, with 23 bases in the middle. The CDR3 is 19 amino acids. CDR3 loop: CASSLVPFSIVLRSYEQYF. CDR3 DNA sequence: TGTGCCAGCAGCTTAGTTCCCTTTAGTATAGTCCTGCGTTCCTACGAGCAGTACTTC. The full variable domain, with the rest looked up from reference TRBV7-2 and TRBJ2-7, is GAGVSQSPSNKVTEKGKDVELRCDPISGHTALYWYRQSLGQGLEFLIYFQGNSAPDKSGLPSDRFSAERTGGSVSTLTIQRTQQEDSAVYLCASSLVPFSIVLRSYEQYFGPGTRLTVT.

This chain joins TRBV19 and TRBJ2-3; 10 nucleotides line up with TRBD2. With 5 bases clipped from V and 2 bases from J, the junction kept 19 bases outside the gene matches. Germline loops: CDR1 LNHDA, CDR2 SQIVND (reference sequence). This CDR3 contains 20 residues. The CDR3 sequence: CASSARIAGGSATYTDTQYF. For the CDR3, the DNA is TGTGCCAGTAGTGCAAGGATAGCGGGAGGCTCCGCGACATACACAGATACGCAGTATTTT. Combining the CDR3 with reference TRBV19 and TRBJ2-3 gives the whole variable domain DGGITQSPKYLFRKEGQNVTLSCEQNLNHDAMYWYRQDPGQGLRLIYYSQIVNDFQKGDIAEGYSVSREKKESFPLTVTSAQKNPTAFYLCASSARIAGGSATYTDTQYFGPGTRLTVL.

The rearrangement links TRBV9 to TRBJ2-2; 12 nucleotides align to TRBD2. Germline trimming cut 4 bases from V and 7 bases from J; bases unmatched to any gene: 5. Germline lookup yields CDR1 SGDLS and CDR2 YYNGEE. This CDR3 spans 15 amino acids. CDR3 residues: CASSLRTSGNGELFF. CDR3 nucleotides: TGTGCCAGCAGCCTCCGGACTAGCGGGAACGGGGAGCTGTTTTTT.

The chain has TRBV4-2 and TRBJ1-2; D is undetermined. Germline CDR1 reads LGHNA; CDR2 reads YNFKEQ. The CDR3 has 16 amino acids. V was cut by 2 bases and J by 0 bases, with 13 bases left in between. CDR3 amino acids: CASSQRAASTNYGYTF. The CDR3 nucleotides are TGTGCCAGCAGCCAAAGGGCCGCTAGCACTAACTATGGCTACACCTTC.

This clone was detected only a few times. The V call is TRBV29-1, the J call TRBJ1-5; possible D gene TRBD1, 6 bases. V lost 3 bases and J 2 bases, leaving 20 bases between the germline ends. Germline V gene data show CDR1 as SQVTM and CDR2 as ANQGSEA. This CDR3 spans 17 amino acids. CDR3 region: CSVDRPAGEGGNQPQHF. The CDR3 DNA is TGCAGCGTTGACCGCCCCGCAGGGGAAGGGGGCAATCAGCCCCAGCATTTT.

The table lists this clone with a few counts. The rearrangement links TRBV19 to TRBJ2-5, with D hard to call. The V gene lost 6 bases and the J gene lost 2 bases, with 16 bases spanning the gap. Germline V gene lookup returns CDR1 LNHDA and CDR2 SQIVND (reference sequence). The CDR3 loop spans 15 amino acids. The CDR3 DNA reads TGTGCCAGTAGGGCTAGGTTTTCGGCTCAAGAGACCCAGTACTTC. As protein: CASRARFSAQETQYF.

This clone came up a few times. The CDR3 bases are TGTGCCAGCAGTTTAGGGAGGCACCATGAAGCTTTCTTT. Translating it yields CASSLGRHHEAFF. This chain uses TRBV28 with TRBJ1-1; D is unclear. This CDR3 has 13 residues. Trimming took 2 bases from V and 7 from J, leaving 11 bases between them. The germline V gene has CDR1 MDHEN and CDR2 SYDVKM.

The chain has TRBV6-6 and TRBJ1-3; the D gene is possibly TRBD1 (6 bases). The germline V gene has CDR1 MNHNY and CDR2 SVGAGI (reference sequence). The CDR3 is made up of 15 amino acids. V was cut by 4 bases and J by 2 bases, with 12 bases left in between. The CDR3 spells CASSFTGSTGNTIYF. The CDR3 DNA sequence: TGTGCCAGCAGTTTTACAGGGTCTACTGGAAACACCATATATTTT.

The V and J genes are TRBV6-4 and TRBJ2-3; no reliable D call. Germline-derived CDR1 and CDR2 are MRHNA and SNTAGT. The ends were cut back, 6 bases at V and 1 base at J, with 8 bases in the middle. This CDR3 is built from 13 residues. The CDR3 sequence is CASRADGTDTQYF. For the CDR3, the DNA is TGTGCCAGCAGGGCAGACGGCACAGATACGCAGTATTTT.

This clone was detected only a few times. The rearrangement joins TRBV4-2 to TRBJ1-5; TRBD1 is a possible D gene (5 bases). The CDR3 consists of 12 residues. Germline values: CDR1 LGHNA, CDR2 YNFKEQ. V was cut by 4 bases and J by 5 bases, with 6 bases left in between. The CDR3 protein is CASSPGDQPQHF. The CDR3 DNA follows: TGTGCCAGCAGCCCGGGGGATCAGCCCCAGCATTTT.